This T cell receptor (beta chain) originates from a study of control samples from healthy donors and cancer patients. Libraries were prepared by immunoSEQ multiplex PCR; TCRdb keeps only in-frame clonotypes and omits some of them. This sample carries 150,000 or so clones, about 94% of them seen once, and the ten largest clones take roughly 0.64%. The V end was cut by 5 bases, the J end by 2 bases, with 7 bases between. Germline V gene lookup returns CDR1 MDHEN and CDR2 SYDVKM. The CDR3 sequence is 12 residues long. The TCR was taken from a woman in her thirties in good health. Input material: blood. The chain is built from TRBV28 and TRBJ2-7, with no clear D. This chain's CDR3 is CASSDSAYEQYF. CDR3 sequence (DNA): TGTGCCAGCAGTGACTCAGCCTACGAGCAGTACTTC.